This TCR beta chain was recorded in a study of T cell repertoires in cytomegalovirus infection. As to this clonotype: Antigen: not known.

TCRdb reprocessed the reads with MiXCR, giving one entry per CDR3 protein. The sample holds about 680,000 distinct CDR3 sequences; approximately 24% are singletons and the top ten take approximately 8%. This CDR3 is 16 amino acids long. CDR1 and CDR2 (germline): MGHRA, YSYEKL. The ends were cut back, 1 base at V and 1 base at J, with 10 bases in the middle. Notes on the study in general: Cumulative public TCR beta family frequency identified carriers of CMV plus the relevant HLA.

This clonotype was sampled from a human donor in good health (CMV status not recorded). Some clones in this sample may be carry-over from other donors' samples. V gene TRBV4-1 combines with J gene TRBJ2-2; D not certain. Material for sequencing was CD8+ T cells from PBMCs. The CDR3 DNA reads TGCGCCAGCAGCCAAGGGGGAACGGGGAACACCGGGGAGCTGTTTTTT. Protein sequence: CASSQGGTGNTGELFF.